This entry lists 5 T cell receptor beta chains sequenced from one sample in a study of Ad26.COV2.S vaccination and SARS-CoV-2 variants. The table came from immunoSEQ multiplex PCR; TCRdb's copy has only in-frame clones and leaves some out. The table includes 40,000 to 55,000 clones, roughly 84% detected once. The source material was peripheral blood, sampled after recovery from COVID-19. The receptor set was obtained from a human donor who had recovered from COVID-19.

CDR3 coding DNA: TGTGCCAGCAGTGAAGGGTGGACGGTAATTTATGGCTACACCTTC. As protein: CASSEGWTVIYGYTF. This sequence joins TRBV6-1 and TRBJ1-2, with unresolved D. CDR3 length: 15 amino acids. Trimming removed 1 base from V and 5 bases from J, with 14 bases in between. CDR1 is MNHNS, CDR2 SASEGT, per germline.

The CDR3 sequence is CASSGQGGQPQHF. The CDR3 nucleotides are TGTGCCAGCAGTGGACAGGGGGGCCAGCCCCAGCATTTT. The chain recombines TRBV12-3 or TRBV12-4 with TRBJ1-5, with 10 positions matching TRBD1. The CDR3 runs to 13 residues. Trimming at V came to 5 bases and at J to 7 bases, leaving 2 bases not matched to a gene.

The rearrangement uses TRBV7-9 and TRBJ2-1; D assignment may be TRBD1 or TRBD2 (6 bases each). This CDR3 is 14 amino acids long. Germline CDR1 SEHNR, CDR2 FQNEAQ (reference sequence). V lost 1 base and J 6 bases, leaving 10 bases between the germline ends. The CDR3 coding sequence is TGTGCCAGCAGCTTAGAGGGGGGAGGCAATGAGCAGTTCTTC. Residues: CASSLEGGGNEQFF.

The chain joins TRBV5-6 to TRBJ1-6; D not resolved. Trimming shortened V by 4 bases and J by 0 bases, and 8 bases separated the two germline ends. The CDR3 runs 15 residues. CDR1 is SGHDT, CDR2 YYEEEE, per germline. The CDR3 loop reads CASSKDNSYNSPLHF. Here the CDR3 DNA reads TGTGCCAGCAGCAAAGACAACTCCTATAATTCACCCCTCCACTTT.

This clone turned up a few times. V gene TRBV19 combines with J gene TRBJ1-1; unclear D gene. This CDR3 region has 12 residues. The germline V and J ends were trimmed by 4 bases and 6 bases, with 9 bases remaining between them. Germline CDR1 reads LNHDA; CDR2 reads SQIVND (reference sequence). The DNA for the CDR3 is TGTGCCAGTAGTAGAGATATCGCTGAAGCTTTCTTT. This gives the protein CASSRDIAEAFF. The whole variable domain, filled in from reference TRBV19 and TRBJ1-1, reads DGGITQSPKYLFRKEGQNVTLSCEQNLNHDAMYWYRQDPGQGLRLIYYSQIVNDFQKGDIAEGYSVSREKKESFPLTVTSAQKNPTAFYLCASSRDIAEAFFGQGTRLTVV.